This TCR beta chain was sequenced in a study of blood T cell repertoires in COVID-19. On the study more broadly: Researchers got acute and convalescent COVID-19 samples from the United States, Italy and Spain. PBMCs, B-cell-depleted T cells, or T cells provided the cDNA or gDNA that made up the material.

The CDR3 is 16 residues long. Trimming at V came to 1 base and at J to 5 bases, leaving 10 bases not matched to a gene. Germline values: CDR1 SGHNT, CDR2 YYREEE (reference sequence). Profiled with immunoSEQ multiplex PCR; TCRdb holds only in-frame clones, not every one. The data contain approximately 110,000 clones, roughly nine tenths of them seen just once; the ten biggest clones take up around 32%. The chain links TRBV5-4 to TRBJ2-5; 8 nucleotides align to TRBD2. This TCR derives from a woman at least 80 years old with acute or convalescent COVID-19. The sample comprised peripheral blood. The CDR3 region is CASSLIGGGPWETQYF. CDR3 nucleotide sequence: TGTGCCAGCAGCTTGATCGGGGGGGGGCCGTGGGAGACCCAGTACTTC.